This T cell receptor (beta chain) was retrieved from a study of blood T cell repertoires in COVID-19. Background on the study: Sources were T cells, B-cell-depleted T cells, or PBMCs; the material itself was cDNA or gDNA.

The CDR3 covers 15 residues. V shed 3 bases and J 4 bases; nucleotides not matched to a gene: 8. In germline, CDR1 is KGHSH, CDR2 LQKENI. TCRdb's table, derived via immunoSEQ multiplex PCR, lists solely in-frame clones and lacks some. Found here are around 320,000 clones, 75% to 85% of them singletons; the top ten hold approximately 7.6%. This clone was observed a handful of times. The receptor's source is a human donor in a cohort sampled during active COVID-19. The chain recombines TRBV18 with TRBJ1-2; the match to TRBD1 covers 7 bases. Sequences were obtained from peripheral blood. In nucleotides, the CDR3 is TGTGCCAGCTCACCCGCCCAACAGGGGACCTATGGCTACACCTTC. It specifies CASSPAQQGTYGYTF.